This record covers a single TCR beta chain. Data came from immunoSEQ multiplex PCR; TCRdb stores just in-frame clones and leaves some out. The sample contains more than 300,000 clones, 70% to 90% of which appear only once. This specimen comes from a study of blood T cell repertoires in COVID-19. Study-level background: COVID-19 samples, acute and convalescent, were from the United States, Italy and Spain. PBMCs, B-cell-depleted T cells, or T cells were the source of the cDNA or gDNA that made up the material.

Everyone who took part was about 18 to 90 years old, and they came from roughly 25 US areas. CDR1 and CDR2 from the germline V gene are SNHLY and FYNNEI. This CDR3 contains 11 residues. The V and J ends lost 8 bases and 11 bases respectively, with 10 bases between them. Sequenced: PBMCs or T cells enriched from blood (not recorded which). The clonotype was recovered from a man aged 40-49 years in a cohort exposed to, infected with or recovered from COVID-19 (not recorded which). The chain joins TRBV2 to TRBJ1-6, with D unresolved. CDR3 nucleotides: TGTGCCAGCCGGAGGCATCCACCCCTCCACTTT. This gives the protein CASRRHPPLHF.